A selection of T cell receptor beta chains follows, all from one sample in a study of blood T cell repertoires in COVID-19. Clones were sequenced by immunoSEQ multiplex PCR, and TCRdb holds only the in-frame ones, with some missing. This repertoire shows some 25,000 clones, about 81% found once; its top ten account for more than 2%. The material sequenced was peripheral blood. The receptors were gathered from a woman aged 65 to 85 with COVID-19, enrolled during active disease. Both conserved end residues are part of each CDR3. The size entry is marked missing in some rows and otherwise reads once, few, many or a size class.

CDR3: CASSWTDRKPYTEAFF
V: TRBV5-1
J: TRBJ1-1
size: .

CDR3: CASSQERGASQYF
V: TRBV3-1/TRBV3-2
J: TRBJ2-5
size: .

CDR3: CASSETGTGSFF
V: TRBV12-3/TRBV12-4
J: TRBJ1-1
size: .

CDR3: CASSQPGGLSTDTQYF
V: TRBV5-4
J: TRBJ2-3
size: few

CDR3: CASSYFRGADTQYF
V: TRBV6-5
J: TRBJ2-3
size: .

CDR3: CASSEFGPAAETQYF
V: TRBV2
J: TRBJ2-5
size: .

CDR3: CAIGQGAGTDTQYF
V: TRBV24-1
J: TRBJ2-3
size: .

CDR3: CASSLKSNSPLHF
V: TRBV27
J: TRBJ1-6
size: .

CDR3: CASSPRADQGYGYTF
V: TRBV13
J: TRBJ1-2
size: .

CDR3: CASSIQGYNEQFF
V: TRBV19
J: TRBJ2-1
size: .

CDR3: CASSVGGFRETQYF
V: TRBV9
J: TRBJ2-5
size: .

CDR3: CASSLERGYGYTF
V: TRBV7-9
J: TRBJ1-2
size: .

CDR3: CASSLVESLADSYNEQFF
V: TRBV5-8
J: TRBJ2-1
size: .

CDR3: CASSQLGGAGNTIYF
V: TRBV3-1/TRBV3-2
J: TRBJ1-3
size: few

CDR3: CASSSASFQETQYF
V: TRBV6-2/TRBV6-3
J: TRBJ2-5
size: .

CDR3: CARGGFDRAWAQHF
V: TRBV21-1
J: TRBJ1-5
size: .

CDR3: CSASMQAGGETFF
V: TRBV20-1
J: TRBJ1-1
size: .

CDR3: CASSLASGTGPTGELFF
V: TRBV5-1
J: TRBJ2-2
size: .

CDR3: CASSKDRGPGEQYF
V: TRBV6-2/TRBV6-3
J: TRBJ2-7
size: .

CDR3: CASRTGNTEAFF
V: TRBV5-6
J: TRBJ1-1
size: .

CDR3: CASSFVDSPNYGYTF
V: TRBV6-5
J: TRBJ1-2
size: .

CDR3: CASSRWGQEGGDEKLFF
V: TRBV3-1/TRBV3-2
J: TRBJ1-4
size: .

CDR3: CASSRLAGGWYEQFF
V: TRBV27
J: TRBJ2-1
size: .

CDR3: CASSPGTGYGYTF
V: TRBV5-1
J: TRBJ1-2
size: .

CDR3: CASSADSPPLHF
V: TRBV18
J: TRBJ1-6
size: .

CDR3: CATFPLQQGRGFF
V: TRBV19
J: TRBJ1-1
size: .

CDR3: CASSIAGDHNEQFF
V: TRBV9
J: TRBJ2-1
size: .

CDR3: CASSPQFSGELFF
V: TRBV4-2
J: TRBJ2-2
size: .

CDR3: CASTASGRRQETQYF
V: TRBV21-1
J: TRBJ2-5
size: .

CDR3: CASSLDRATNEKLFF
V: TRBV2
J: TRBJ1-4
size: once

CDR3: CASSPRVYNSPLHF
V: TRBV6-5
J: TRBJ1-6
size: once

CDR3: CASSMTGFGYTF
V: TRBV27
J: TRBJ1-2
size: .

CDR3: CASSLGGGSGSYEQYF
V: TRBV5-1
J: TRBJ2-7
size: .

CDR3: CASSSRGTYGYTF
V: TRBV27
J: TRBJ1-2
size: .

CDR3: CASSLRDRAYYGYTF
V: TRBV3-1/TRBV3-2
J: TRBJ1-2
size: .

CDR3: CASTTVLAGQQFF
V: TRBV6-5
J: TRBJ2-1
size: few

CDR3: CAISESENGYTF
V: TRBV10-3
J: TRBJ1-2
size: .

CDR3: CASSSTTGVGYGYTF
V: TRBV27
J: TRBJ1-2
size: .

CDR3: CASGATGLRNQPQHF
V: TRBV12-5
J: TRBJ1-5
size: .

CDR3: CASSRNAEGVGGYTF
V: TRBV18
J: TRBJ1-2
size: once

CDR3: CASSQDSLTLTYNEQFF
V: TRBV4-1
J: TRBJ2-1
size: .

CDR3: CASSSDTQTGYKNTEAFF
V: TRBV5-1
J: TRBJ1-1
size: .

CDR3: CASSPGHNSYEQYF
V: TRBV7-6
J: TRBJ2-7
size: .

CDR3: CASSSSLAYGYTF
V: TRBV7-9
J: TRBJ1-2
size: .

CDR3: CASTLGQLHQETQYF
V: TRBV4-2
J: TRBJ2-5
size: .

CDR3: CASSLSGSYYGYTF
V: TRBV5-5
J: TRBJ1-2
size: .

CDR3: CASSLPYDGETQYF
V: TRBV7-8
J: TRBJ2-5
size: once

CDR3: CASSQVAGEQFF
V: TRBV3-1/TRBV3-2
J: TRBJ2-1
size: .